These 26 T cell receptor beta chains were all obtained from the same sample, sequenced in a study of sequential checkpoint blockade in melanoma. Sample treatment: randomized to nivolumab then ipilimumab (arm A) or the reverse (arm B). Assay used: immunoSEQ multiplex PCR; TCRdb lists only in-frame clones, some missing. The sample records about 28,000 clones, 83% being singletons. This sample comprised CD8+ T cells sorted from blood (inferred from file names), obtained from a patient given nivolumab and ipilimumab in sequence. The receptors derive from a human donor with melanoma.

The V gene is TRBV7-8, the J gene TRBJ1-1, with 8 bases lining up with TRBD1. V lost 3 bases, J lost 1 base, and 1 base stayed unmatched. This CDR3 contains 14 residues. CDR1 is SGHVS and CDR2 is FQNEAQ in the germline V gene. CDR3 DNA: TGTGCCAGCAGCTTTGGGACAGGGAACACTGAAGCTTTCTTT. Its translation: CASSFGTGNTEAFF.

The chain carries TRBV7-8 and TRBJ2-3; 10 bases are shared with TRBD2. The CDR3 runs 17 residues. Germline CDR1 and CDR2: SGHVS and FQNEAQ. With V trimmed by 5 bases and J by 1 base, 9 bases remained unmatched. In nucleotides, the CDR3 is TGTGCCAGCAGCCCACATGCTAGCGGGGGTGGCACAGATACGCAGTATTTT. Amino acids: CASSPHASGGGTDTQYF.

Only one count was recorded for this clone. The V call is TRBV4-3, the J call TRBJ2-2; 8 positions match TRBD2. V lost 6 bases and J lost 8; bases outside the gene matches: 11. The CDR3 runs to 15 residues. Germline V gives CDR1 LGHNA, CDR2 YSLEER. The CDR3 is CASRQLREGVGELFF. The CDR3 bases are TGCGCCAGCAGACAACTCCGGGAGGGCGTGGGGGAGCTGTTTTTT.

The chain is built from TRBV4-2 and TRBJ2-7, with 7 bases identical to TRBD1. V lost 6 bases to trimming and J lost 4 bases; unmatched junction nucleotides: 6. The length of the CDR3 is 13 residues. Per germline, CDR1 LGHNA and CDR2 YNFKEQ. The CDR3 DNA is TGTGCCAGCAGTTCCGGGACAGTATACGAGCAGTACTTC. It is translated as CASSSGTVYEQYF.

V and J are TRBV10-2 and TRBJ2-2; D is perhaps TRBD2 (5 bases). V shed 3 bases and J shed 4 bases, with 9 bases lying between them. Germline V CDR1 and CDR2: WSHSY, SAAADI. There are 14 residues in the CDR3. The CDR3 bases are TGCGCCAGCAGTGACCGGGGAGTCACCGGGGAGCTGTTTTTT. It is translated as CASSDRGVTGELFF.

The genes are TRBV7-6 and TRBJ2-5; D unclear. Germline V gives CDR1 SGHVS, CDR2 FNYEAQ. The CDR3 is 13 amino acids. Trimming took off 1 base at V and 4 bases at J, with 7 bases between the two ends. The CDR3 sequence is CASSLVVRETQYF. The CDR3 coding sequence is TGTGCCAGCAGCTTAGTAGTGAGAGAGACCCAGTACTTC.

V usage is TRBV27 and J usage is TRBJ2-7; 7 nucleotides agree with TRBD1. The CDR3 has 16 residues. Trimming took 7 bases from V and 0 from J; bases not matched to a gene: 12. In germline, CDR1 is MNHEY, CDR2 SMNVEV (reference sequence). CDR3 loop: CASMVWGTESSYEQYF. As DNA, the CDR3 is TGTGCCAGCATGGTCTGGGGGACAGAGAGCTCCTACGAGCAGTACTTC.

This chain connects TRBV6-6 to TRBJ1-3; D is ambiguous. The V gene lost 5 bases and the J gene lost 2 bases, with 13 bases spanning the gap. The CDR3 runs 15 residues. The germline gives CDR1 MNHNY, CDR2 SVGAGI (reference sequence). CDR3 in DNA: TGTGCCAGCAGTGCGTCCGGAGGGACTGGAAACACCATATATTTT. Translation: CASSASGGTGNTIYF.

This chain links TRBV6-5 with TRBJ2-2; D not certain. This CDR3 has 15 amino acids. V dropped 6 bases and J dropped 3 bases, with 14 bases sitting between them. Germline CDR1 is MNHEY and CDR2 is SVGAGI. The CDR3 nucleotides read TGTGCCAGCAGCCATGGTCCCCCGGACACCGGGGAGCTGTTTTTT. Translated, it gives CASSHGPPDTGELFF.

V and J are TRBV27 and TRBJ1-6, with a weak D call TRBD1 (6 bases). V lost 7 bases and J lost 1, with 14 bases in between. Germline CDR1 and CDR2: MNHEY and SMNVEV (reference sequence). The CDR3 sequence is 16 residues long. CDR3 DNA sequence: TGTGCCAGCACTACAGGGATCGGGTCCTATAATTCACCCCTCCACTTT. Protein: CASTTGIGSYNSPLHF.

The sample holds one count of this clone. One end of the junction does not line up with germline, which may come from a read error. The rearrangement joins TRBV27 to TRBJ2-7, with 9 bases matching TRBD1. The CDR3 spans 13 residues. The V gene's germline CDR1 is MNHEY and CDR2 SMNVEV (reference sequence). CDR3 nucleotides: TGTGCCAGCAGTTCACAGGGGGCTTACGGGCAGTACTTC. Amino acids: CASSSQGAYGQYF.

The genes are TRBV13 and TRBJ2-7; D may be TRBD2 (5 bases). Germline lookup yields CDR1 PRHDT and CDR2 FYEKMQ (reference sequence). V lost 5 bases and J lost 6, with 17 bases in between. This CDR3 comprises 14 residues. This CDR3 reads CASSQGPEAGEQYF. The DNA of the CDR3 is TGTGCCAGCAGCCAAGGACCCGAGGCGGGCGAGCAGTACTTC.

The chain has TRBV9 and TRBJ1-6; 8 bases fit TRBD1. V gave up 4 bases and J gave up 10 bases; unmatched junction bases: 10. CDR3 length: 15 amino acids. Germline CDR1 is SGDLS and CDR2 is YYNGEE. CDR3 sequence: CASSTAGTGQSPLHF. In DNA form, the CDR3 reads TGTGCCAGCAGCACAGCCGGGACAGGTCAATCACCCCTCCACTTT.

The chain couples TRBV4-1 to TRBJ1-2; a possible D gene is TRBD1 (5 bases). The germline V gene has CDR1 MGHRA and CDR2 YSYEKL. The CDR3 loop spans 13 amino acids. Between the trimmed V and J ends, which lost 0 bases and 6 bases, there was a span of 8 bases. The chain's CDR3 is CASSQDLGDGYTF. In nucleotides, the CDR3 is TGCGCCAGCAGCCAAGATCTAGGGGATGGCTACACCTTC.

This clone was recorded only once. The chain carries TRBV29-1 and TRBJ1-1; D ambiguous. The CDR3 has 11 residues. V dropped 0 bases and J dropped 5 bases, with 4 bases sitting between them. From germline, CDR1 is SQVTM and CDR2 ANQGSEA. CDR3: CSVEDQTEAFF. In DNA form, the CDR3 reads TGCAGCGTTGAAGACCAGACTGAAGCTTTCTTT.

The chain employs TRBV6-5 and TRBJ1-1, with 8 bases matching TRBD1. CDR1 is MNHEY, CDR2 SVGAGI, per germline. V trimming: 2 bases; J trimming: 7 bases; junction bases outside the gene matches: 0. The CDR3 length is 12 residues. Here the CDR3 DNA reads TGTGCCAGCAGTTACGGGACAGGTGAAGCTTTCTTT. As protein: CASSYGTGEAFF.

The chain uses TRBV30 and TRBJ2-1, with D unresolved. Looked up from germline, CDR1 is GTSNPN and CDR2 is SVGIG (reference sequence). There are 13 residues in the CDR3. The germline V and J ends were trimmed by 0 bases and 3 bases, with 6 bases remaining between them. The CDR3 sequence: CAWSVQIYNEQFF. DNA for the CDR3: TGTGCCTGGAGTGTACAGATCTACAATGAGCAGTTCTTC.

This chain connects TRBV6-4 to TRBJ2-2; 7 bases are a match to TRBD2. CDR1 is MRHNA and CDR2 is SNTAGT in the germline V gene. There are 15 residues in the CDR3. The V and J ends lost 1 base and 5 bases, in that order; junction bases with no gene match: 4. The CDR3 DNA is TGTGCCAGCAGTGACTTGGCTAGCGGTACCGGGGAGCTGTTTTTT. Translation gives CASSDLASGTGELFF.

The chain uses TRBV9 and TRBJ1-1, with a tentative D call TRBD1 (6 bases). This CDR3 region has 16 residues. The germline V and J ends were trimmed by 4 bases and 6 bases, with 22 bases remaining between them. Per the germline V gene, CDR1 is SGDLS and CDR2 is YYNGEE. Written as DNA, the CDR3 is TGTGCCAGCAGCCTCGCAGGGGAGGGTGGGCAGGCTGAAGCTTTCTTT. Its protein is CASSLAGEGGQAEAFF.

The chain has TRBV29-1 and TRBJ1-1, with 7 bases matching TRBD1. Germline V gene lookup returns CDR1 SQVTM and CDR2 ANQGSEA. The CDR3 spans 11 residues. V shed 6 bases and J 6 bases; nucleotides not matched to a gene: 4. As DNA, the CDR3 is TGCAGCGTCCTCGGGACAGCTGAAGCTTTCTTT. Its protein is CSVLGTAEAFF. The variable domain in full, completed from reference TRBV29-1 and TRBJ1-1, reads SAVISQKPSRDICQRGTSLTIQCQVDSQVTMMFWYRQQPGQSLTLIATANQGSEATYESGFVIDKFPISRPNLTFSTLTVSNMSPEDSSIYLCSVLGTAEAFFGQGTRLTVV.

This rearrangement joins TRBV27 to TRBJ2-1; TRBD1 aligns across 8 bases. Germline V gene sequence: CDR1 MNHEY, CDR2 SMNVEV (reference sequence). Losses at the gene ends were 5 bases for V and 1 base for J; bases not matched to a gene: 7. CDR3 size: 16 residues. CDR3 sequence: CASSPGTGLSYNEQFF. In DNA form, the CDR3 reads TGTGCCAGCAGTCCGGGGACAGGCCTATCCTACAATGAGCAGTTCTTC.

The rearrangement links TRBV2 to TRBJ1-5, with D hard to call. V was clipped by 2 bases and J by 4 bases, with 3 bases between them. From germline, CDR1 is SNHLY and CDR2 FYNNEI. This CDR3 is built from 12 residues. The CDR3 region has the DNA TGTGCCAGCAGTGAACCGAATCAGCCCCAGCATTTT. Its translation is CASSEPNQPQHF.

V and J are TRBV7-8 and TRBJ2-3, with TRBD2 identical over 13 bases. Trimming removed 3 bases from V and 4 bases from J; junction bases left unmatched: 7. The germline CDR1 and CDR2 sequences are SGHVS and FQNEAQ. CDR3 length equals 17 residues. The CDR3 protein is CASSFVTSGGAPDTQYF. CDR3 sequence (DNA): TGTGCCAGCAGCTTTGTAACTAGCGGGGGGGCGCCAGATACGCAGTATTTT.

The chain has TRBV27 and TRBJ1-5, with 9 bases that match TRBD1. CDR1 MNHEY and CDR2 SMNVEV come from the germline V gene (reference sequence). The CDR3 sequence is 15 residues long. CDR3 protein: CGTGEVGYSNQPQHF. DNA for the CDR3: TGTGGGACAGGGGAAGTCGGTTATAGCAATCAGCCCCAGCATTTT.

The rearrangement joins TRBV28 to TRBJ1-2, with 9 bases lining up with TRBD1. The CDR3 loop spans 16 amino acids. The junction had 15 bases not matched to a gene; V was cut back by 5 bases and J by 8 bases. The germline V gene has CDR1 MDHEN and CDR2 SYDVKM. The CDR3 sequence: CASSIYLGQGTGGYTF. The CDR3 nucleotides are TGTGCCAGCAGTATCTACCTAGGACAGGGGACGGGCGGCTACACCTTC.

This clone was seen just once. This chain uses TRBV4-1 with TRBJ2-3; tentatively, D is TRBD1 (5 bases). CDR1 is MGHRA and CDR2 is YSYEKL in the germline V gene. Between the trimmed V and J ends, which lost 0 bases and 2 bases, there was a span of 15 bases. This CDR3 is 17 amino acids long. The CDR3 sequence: CASSQESRKGLTDTQYF. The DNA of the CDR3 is TGCGCCAGCAGCCAAGAAAGTAGGAAGGGGCTCACAGATACGCAGTATTTT.